Each of the 14 T cell receptor beta chains below was sequenced from the same sample in a study of blood T cell repertoires in COVID-19. Method: immunoSEQ multiplex PCR; TCRdb's copy keeps in-frame clones and lacks some. The sample has fewer than 250,000 clones, less than 90% seen once; the top ten hold roughly 0.7%. Sequenced input: peripheral blood. These receptors all stem from a man aged 35-49 years with acute or convalescent COVID-19.

J is TRBJ2-7 and V is TRBV7-2; D remains unclear. This CDR3 has 13 residues. Germline loops: CDR1 SGHTA, CDR2 FQGNSA. V was trimmed by 5 bases and J by 2 bases, leaving 10 bases between them. The CDR3 coding sequence is TGTGCCAGCAGCACCTCACAGACCTACGAGCAGTACTTC. The encoded protein is CASSTSQTYEQYF.

The chain couples TRBV28 to TRBJ1-5; 9 bases align to TRBD1. The V gene end was trimmed by 4 bases and the J gene end by 5 bases; junction bases not matched to a gene: 3. The CDR3 sequence is 14 residues long. Looked up from germline, CDR1 is MDHEN and CDR2 is SYDVKM. The CDR3 DNA reads as TGTGCCAGCAGTTCACAGGGGGCGGATCAGCCCCAGCATTTT. Amino acids: CASSSQGADQPQHF.

The chain links TRBV7-8 to TRBJ2-2, with D possibly matching TRBD2 (5 bases). Germline-derived CDR1 and CDR2 are SGHVS and FQNEAQ. The CDR3 runs 14 residues. V was shortened by 4 bases and J by 1 base, with 7 bases between the two germline ends. The CDR3 region is CASSSGLNTGELFF. CDR3 in DNA: TGTGCCAGCAGCTCCGGACTGAACACCGGGGAGCTGTTTTTT.

In its sample, this clone was seen a few times. V and J are TRBV6-5 and TRBJ1-1; D is possibly TRBD1 (6 bases). Germline-derived CDR1 and CDR2 are MNHEY and SVGAGI. V gave up 8 bases and J gave up 7 bases, with 14 bases separating them. This CDR3 is built from 12 residues. The CDR3: CASFGTPSEAFF. DNA for the CDR3: TGTGCCAGCTTCGGGACACCCAGTGAAGCTTTCTTT.

The rearrangement joins TRBV28 to TRBJ1-1; no definite D call. From germline, CDR1 is MDHEN and CDR2 SYDVKM. V was pared by 4 bases and J by 0 bases, with 9 bases between. This CDR3 is 14 amino acids long. The CDR3 sequence is CASSSVFVNTEAFF. The CDR3 DNA sequence: TGTGCCAGCAGTTCGGTTTTCGTGAACACTGAAGCTTTCTTT.

J is TRBJ2-5 and V is TRBV5-1; 9 bases agree with TRBD1. This CDR3 is 15 amino acids long. J lost 1 base, V lost 3 bases, and 4 bases had no gene match. Germline V gives CDR1 SGHRS, CDR2 YFSETQ. The CDR3 protein is CASSSTGGLQETQYF. CDR3 nucleotide sequence: TGCGCCAGCAGCTCAACAGGGGGCCTCCAAGAGACCCAGTACTTC.

The V call is TRBV6-2 or TRBV6-3, the J call TRBJ1-2; 8 bases fit TRBD1. V trimming: 0 bases; J trimming: 14 bases; junction bases outside the gene matches: 8. Germline-derived CDR1 and CDR2 are MNHEY and SVGEGT. This CDR3 contains 13 residues. The CDR3 sequence: CASSYSRQGTRTF. Written as DNA, the CDR3 is TGTGCCAGCAGTTACTCCCGACAGGGGACAAGAACCTTC.

The chain employs TRBV19 and TRBJ1-5; 8 nucleotides align to TRBD1. Germline V lookup: CDR1 LNHDA, CDR2 SQIVND (reference sequence). The CDR3 spans 16 residues. Germline trimming cut 7 bases from V and 0 bases from J; bases unmatched to any gene: 8. The CDR3, as DNA: TGTGCCAGTAATCTCGACAGGGGTTATAGCAATCAGCCCCAGCATTTT. Its translation is CASNLDRGYSNQPQHF.

This clone appeared a single time. The sample carries other DNA sequences with the same CDR3. This chain uses TRBV5-4 with TRBJ2-3, with 12 nucleotides matching TRBD2. The V gene end was trimmed by 4 bases and the J gene end by 3 bases; junction bases not matched to a gene: 3. This CDR3 has 15 amino acids. Germline CDR1 is SGHNT and CDR2 is YYREEE (reference sequence). The CDR3, as DNA: TGTGCCAGCAGCAGCGGACTAGCGGGAACAGATACGCAGTATTTT. Protein product: CASSSGLAGTDTQYF.

The chain joins TRBV29-1 to TRBJ1-2; 11 positions match TRBD1. Germline lookup yields CDR1 SQVTM and CDR2 ANQGSEA. The trim removed 7 bases at V and 2 bases at J, leaving 6 bases unmatched. This CDR3 has 14 amino acids. The CDR3 loop is CSAGQGERNYGYTF. In nucleotides, the CDR3 is TGCAGCGCGGGACAGGGGGAGAGAAACTATGGCTACACCTTC.

The V and J genes are TRBV19 and TRBJ2-2; tentative D call: TRBD2 (5 bases). The length of the CDR3 is 14 residues. CDR1 and CDR2 (germline): LNHDA, SQIVND (reference sequence). Trimming cost V 5 bases and J 5 bases, with 12 bases left between them. The CDR3 DNA sequence: TGTGCCAGTAGTTTATCATGGGAGACCGGGGAGCTGTTTTTT. This sequence encodes CASSLSWETGELFF.

This clone has just one count. The same CDR3 is also encoded by other DNA sequences in this sample. The V and J genes are TRBV19 and TRBJ2-3, with 8 bases aligning to TRBD2. The CDR3 sequence is 14 residues long. Trimming cost V 1 base and J 4 bases; bases outside gene matches: 1. CDR1 and CDR2 from the germline V gene are LNHDA and SQIVND (reference sequence). CDR3 amino acids: CASSIAGGSDTQYF. CDR3 nucleotide sequence: TGTGCCAGTAGTATAGCGGGAGGGTCAGATACGCAGTATTTT.

The rearrangement links TRBV7-9 to TRBJ1-1; D uncertain. V lost 0 bases, J lost 6 bases, and 14 bases lay in between. Germline loops: CDR1 SEHNR, CDR2 FQNEAQ (reference sequence). The CDR3 is 15 amino acids. The CDR3 reads CASSLAGQERSEAFF. DNA of the CDR3: TGTGCCAGCAGCTTAGCTGGGCAGGAACGCTCTGAAGCTTTCTTT. Complete variable domain (other parts from reference TRBV7-9 and TRBJ1-1): DTGVSQNPRHKITKRGQNVTFRCDPISEHNRLYWYRQTLGQGPEFLTYFQNEAQLEKSRLLSDRFSAERPKGSFSTLEIQRTEQGDSAMYLCASSLAGQERSEAFFGQGTRLTVV.

A remark on this clone: The junction departs from germline at one end; a sequencing error may be responsible. The DNA of the CDR3 is TGTGCTACCAGCAGAGGGACAGAGTTAATGGAAAATGAGCAGTTCTTC. Its translation is CATSRGTELMENEQFF. The genes are TRBV15 and TRBJ2-1, with TRBD1 matching 7 bases. CDR1 and CDR2 (germline): LNHNV, YYDKDF (reference sequence). The CDR3 contains 16 residues.